The rows below give T cell receptor beta chains drawn from one sample of a study of T cell responses to AZD1222 COVID-19 vaccine. Repertoires were generated with immunoSEQ multiplex PCR, while TCRdb's copy carries only in-frame clones and drops some. The sample holds some 200,000 clones, approximately 94% seen once. Sequenced material: peripheral blood, taken 28 days after the second dose of the MenACWY control vaccine. These receptor sequences come from an adult who received the MenACWY meningococcal vaccine as a control. CDR3s include the opening cysteine and the closing phenylalanine or tryptophan. The D gene is left open where the match is weak. Clone size is not always given. Where it is, it says once, few, many or a class for expanded clones.

j_call d_call v_call clone_size cdr3_nt cdr3_aa
TRBJ1-2 - TRBV4-2 - TGTGCCAGCAGCCAAGACCACAGGGACTATGGCTACACCTTC CASSQDHRDYGYTF
TRBJ2-1 TRBD1 TRBV4-3 - TGCGCCAGCAGCCCGACAGGGAACGAGCAGTTCTTC CASSPTGNEQFF
TRBJ1-6 - TRBV30 - TGTGCCTGGAGGATTAGCCATAATTCACCCCTCCACTTT CAWRISHNSPLHF
TRBJ1-3 - TRBV28 - TGTGCCAGCACAGATGGAAACACCATATATTTT CASTDGNTIYF
TRBJ2-2 - TRBV9 - TGTGCCAGCAGCGTAGGGAGCGGCACCGGGGAGCTGTTTTTT CASSVGSGTGELFF
TRBJ2-5 TRBD1 TRBV14 - TGTGCCAGCAGCCGTGGGACAGTAGGCAAGACCCAGTACTTC CASSRGTVGKTQYF
TRBJ1-5 - TRBV5-8 - TGTGCCAGCAGCTTGGAGTTGGGGGTCGGCAATCAGCCCCAGCATTTT CASSLELGVGNQPQHF
TRBJ1-1 - TRBV3-1/TRBV3-2 - TGTGCCAGCAGCCAAGCGGCAGTTAACACTGAAGCTTTCTTT CASSQAAVNTEAFF
TRBJ1-5 - TRBV19 once TGTGCCAGTAGTACACGCAGGGACCAGCCCCAGCATTTT CASSTRRDQPQHF
TRBJ1-5 TRBD1 TRBV27 - TGTGCCAGCAGTTTATCTGGCAGGGGGGAGCAGCCCCAGCATTTT CASSLSGRGEQPQHF